The 17 T cell receptor beta chains below come from one sample, sequenced in a study of T cell responses to AZD1222 COVID-19 vaccine (dated by TCRdb to about 2021). Library preparation was by the immunoSEQ multiplex PCR assay. Held by TCRdb, this immuneACCESS table contains in-frame sequences only and omits some clones. Under half of the omission traces to an unresolved V gene where checked; the cause of the rest is unknown. The sample table contains 94,000 or so clones; only one count was recorded for nearly 90% of them. The ten largest clones add up to 1.5% to 2% of the sample. According to the study, the label for this sample's time point signals: baseline before first vaccination. Sequenced here: peripheral blood, sampled on day 0 of AZD1222 vaccination. The receptors derive from an adult in good health.

The rearrangement joins TRBV28 to TRBJ2-3; D is perhaps TRBD1 or TRBD2 (5 bases each). Germline CDR1 MDHEN, CDR2 SYDVKM. The CDR3 extends over 13 amino acids. The germline V and J ends were trimmed by 5 bases and 12 bases, with 18 bases remaining between them. CDR3 loop: CASSIPGPSGQYF. The CDR3 DNA is TGTGCCAGCAGTATACCGGGACCCTCTGGACAGTATTTT.

The chain employs TRBV20-1 and TRBJ1-4, with D perhaps TRBD1 (5 bases). The CDR3 consists of 10 residues. Per the germline V gene, CDR1 is DFQATT and CDR2 is SNEGSKA (reference sequence). V lost 5 bases and J 11 bases, leaving 9 bases between the germline ends. The CDR3 DNA is TGCAGTGCTGGGGAGGGGAAACTGTTTTTT. Its translation: CSAGEGKLFF.

The chain combines TRBV5-6 with TRBJ1-5, with TRBD1 matching 8 bases. Per the germline V gene, CDR1 is SGHDT and CDR2 is YYEEEE. After removal of 2 bases from V and 8 bases from J, the junction contained 3 bases not matched to a gene. This CDR3 region has 13 residues. In DNA form, the CDR3 reads TGTGCCAGCAGCTTTACACAGGGGGAGCCCCAGCATTTT. Protein sequence: CASSFTQGEPQHF.

This clone was found once. The chain joins TRBV7-3 to TRBJ1-6, with 7 bases matching TRBD1. The CDR3 length is 16 residues. V trimming: 5 bases; J trimming: 9 bases; junction bases outside the gene matches: 13. The germline V gene encodes CDR1 SGHTA and CDR2 FQGTGA. The CDR3 DNA is TGTGCCAGCAGCCAAGCCAGGACAGGCCTGGGTTCACCCCTCCACTTT. Translation: CASSQARTGLGSPLHF.

The chain joins TRBV19 to TRBJ1-1, with unresolved D. Trimming removed 6 bases at V and 0 bases at J, with 8 bases between. Per germline, CDR1 LNHDA and CDR2 SQIVND (reference sequence). The CDR3 consists of 13 residues. The chain's CDR3 is CASSSQMNTEAFF. In nucleotides, the CDR3 is TGTGCCAGTAGCTCACAGATGAACACTGAAGCTTTCTTT. Full variable domain (rest looked up from reference TRBV19 and TRBJ1-1): DGGITQSPKYLFRKEGQNVTLSCEQNLNHDAMYWYRQDPGQGLRLIYYSQIVNDFQKGDIAEGYSVSREKKESFPLTVTSAQKNPTAFYLCASSSQMNTEAFFGQGTRLTVV.

In its sample, this clone was seen once. This chain joins TRBV11-3 and TRBJ1-2; D is perhaps TRBD1 (5 bases). The CDR3 sequence is 16 residues long. Trimming pared 4 bases from V and 0 bases from J, leaving 15 bases between. Per germline, CDR1 SGHNT and CDR2 YENEEA. The CDR3 region is CASSCWGKEANYGYTF. The CDR3 region has the DNA TGTGCCAGCAGCTGCTGGGGGAAGGAAGCTAACTATGGCTACACCTTC.

This clone has just one count. This chain joins TRBV5-1 and TRBJ2-7; 7 bases map to TRBD1. The length of the CDR3 is 13 residues. Per germline, CDR1 SGHRS and CDR2 YFSETQ. J was trimmed by 5 bases and V by 4 bases; bases with no gene match: 6. Here the CDR3 reads CASSLDRRNEQYF. The CDR3 bases are TGCGCCAGCAGCCTGGACAGGCGGAACGAGCAGTACTTC.

The rearrangement uses TRBV5-1 and TRBJ1-2; 10 bases align to TRBD1. V lost 5 bases to trimming and J lost 6 bases; unmatched junction nucleotides: 16. CDR1 is SGHRS, CDR2 YFSETQ, per germline. The CDR3 loop spans 17 amino acids. The CDR3 loop reads CASSPGTGVGVRDGYTF. The CDR3 DNA sequence: TGCGCCAGCAGTCCCGGGACAGGGGTTGGAGTGAGGGATGGCTACACCTTC.

The chain combines TRBV7-9 with TRBJ1-3; the match to TRBD1 covers 7 bases. Germline CDR1 SEHNR, CDR2 FQNEAQ (reference sequence). The CDR3 consists of 15 residues. The ends lost 1 base at V and 0 bases at J; junction bases unmatched: 0. CDR3 protein: CASSLGTGSGNTIYF. DNA of the CDR3: TGTGCCAGCAGCTTAGGGACAGGCTCTGGAAACACCATATATTTT.

V and J are TRBV5-1 and TRBJ2-1, with D possibly being TRBD2 (6 bases). Trimming stripped 0 bases from V and 5 bases from J, with 21 bases between. The CDR3 is 18 amino acids. Germline CDR1 is SGHRS and CDR2 is YFSETQ. CDR3 region: CASSLVTWGGREDNEQFF. The CDR3 nucleotides read TGCGCCAGCAGCTTGGTAACTTGGGGCGGCAGGGAGGACAATGAGCAGTTCTTC.

The chain uses TRBV5-1 and TRBJ2-3, with D tentatively TRBD1 (5 bases). The CDR3 spans 13 residues. Per germline, CDR1 SGHRS and CDR2 YFSETQ. The germline V and J ends were trimmed by 2 bases and 2 bases, with 6 bases remaining between them. CDR3 amino acids: CASSLQDTDTQYF. CDR3 sequence (DNA): TGCGCCAGCAGCTTACAGGACACAGATACGCAGTATTTT.

The J gene is TRBJ1-4, the V gene TRBV23-1, with 7 positions matching TRBD1. TRBV23-1 is reported as an ORF; its role is uncertain. The CDR3 spans 24 residues. The trim removed 3 bases at V and 0 bases at J, leaving 28 bases unmatched. CDR3 DNA sequence: TGCGCCAGCAGTCAGACGGACCAAAACCATTCCGGGACAGCTTTCTTTGCAACTAATGAAAAACTGTTTTTT. Amino acids: CASSQTDQNHSGTAFFATNEKLFF.

This chain connects TRBV6-5 to TRBJ1-1, with a tentative D call TRBD1 (6 bases). Trimming took off 6 bases at V and 5 bases at J, with 10 bases between the two ends. The CDR3 length is 12 residues. Germline lookup yields CDR1 MNHEY and CDR2 SVGAGI. CDR3 nucleotide sequence: TGTGCCAGCAGCAATCAGGGGACTGAAGCTTTCTTT. It specifies CASSNQGTEAFF.

The chain has TRBV6-1 and TRBJ2-7, with TRBD2 matching 8 bases. The germline V gene has CDR1 MNHNS and CDR2 SASEGT. The CDR3 extends over 16 amino acids. Unmatched junction bases numbered 9, after V lost 4 bases and J lost 1 base. The CDR3 bases are TGTGCCAGCAGTGCACAAAGCGGGGGATCATCCTACGAGCAGTACTTC. This encodes CASSAQSGGSSYEQYF.

The CDR3 coding sequence is TGTGCCAGCAGGACAGGGAATGAGAATTCACCCCTCCACTTT. This gives the protein CASRTGNENSPLHF. The chain links TRBV28 to TRBJ1-6; the match to TRBD1 covers 7 bases. Germline trimming cut 6 bases from V and 7 bases from J; bases unmatched to any gene: 6. Germline assignment: CDR1 MDHEN and CDR2 SYDVKM. The CDR3 length is 14 residues.

This chain links TRBV3-1 (or the pseudogene TRBV3-2) with TRBJ2-7; no firm D call. The germline gives CDR1 LGHDT, CDR2 YNNKEL (reference sequence). V shed 6 bases and J shed 7 bases, with 13 bases lying between them. The CDR3 runs to 12 residues. CDR3 bases: TGTGCCAGCAGGAAACCTTTGGGGGAGCAGTACTTC. Its translation: CASRKPLGEQYF.

The genes are TRBV9 and TRBJ1-4; TRBD1 aligns across 7 bases. The CDR3 runs 14 residues. Germline CDR1 is SGDLS and CDR2 is YYNGEE. J gave up 8 bases and V 4 bases, and 8 bases lay outside the gene matches. This CDR3 is CASSPGDSREKLFF. In DNA form, the CDR3 reads TGTGCCAGCAGCCCGGGGGACAGTCGGGAAAAACTGTTTTTT.